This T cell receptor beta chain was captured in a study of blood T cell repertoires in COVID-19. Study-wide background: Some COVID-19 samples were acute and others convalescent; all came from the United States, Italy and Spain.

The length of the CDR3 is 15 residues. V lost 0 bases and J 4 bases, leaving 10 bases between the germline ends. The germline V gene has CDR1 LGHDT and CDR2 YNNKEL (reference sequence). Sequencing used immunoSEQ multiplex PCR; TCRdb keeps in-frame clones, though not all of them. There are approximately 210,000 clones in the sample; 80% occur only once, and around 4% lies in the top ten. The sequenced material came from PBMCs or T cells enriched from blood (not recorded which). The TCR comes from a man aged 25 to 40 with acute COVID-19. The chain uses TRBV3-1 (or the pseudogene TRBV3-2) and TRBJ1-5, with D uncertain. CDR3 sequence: CASSQDPGRNQPQHF. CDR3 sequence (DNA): TGTGCCAGCAGCCAAGACCCGGGGAGGAATCAGCCCCAGCATTTT.